The clone carrying this TCR beta chain was picked up one time. Its cognate antigen is unknown. Both TCR beta VDJ combination and CDR3 sequence profiling were carried out. Genomic DNA was the template for this profiling. Using its own MiXCR run on the reads, TCRdb lists one record per CDR3 protein. This table holds about 180,000 distinct CDR3 sequences, around 50% found once. The source of the sample is a study of CD8+CD57+ T cells in acquired aplastic anemia. Study as a whole: 3 to 4 ug was the average amount of DNA from sorted CD4+ and CD8+ cells.

Previously, flow cytometry had revealed CD8+CD57+ cell expansion in the patients chosen for sequencing. Each of the patients presented with severe acquired aplastic anemia. Patients had not yet gotten any therapy when their blood was taken for sampling. Germline V gene lookup returns CDR1 SNHLY and CDR2 FYNNEI. CDR3 length: 15 residues. V lost 9 bases to trimming and J lost 2 bases; unmatched junction nucleotides: 10. Study outcomes and limitations: Comparison of patients with controls identified roughly 27 shared CD8+ CDR3 sequences.

The clonotype was recovered from a human donor with aplastic anemia. This sequence joins TRBV2 and TRBJ2-7, with 10 bases aligning to TRBD1. Specimen: sorted CD4+, CD8+, or CD8+CD57+ T cells (not recorded which) from PBMCs. CDR3 protein: CASGRPGQGTYEQYF. In DNA form, the CDR3 reads TGTGCCAGTGGTCGTCCGGGACAGGGGACCTACGAGCAGTACTTC.